These 27 T cell receptor beta chains were all obtained from the same sample, sequenced in a study of blood T cell repertoires in COVID-19. TCRdb keeps only in-frame clones here, not all; method: immunoSEQ multiplex PCR. This repertoire shows about 200,000 clones, 89% found once; its top ten account for 6.5% to 9.5%. Sequencing used PBMCs or T cells enriched from blood (not recorded which). These receptors all stem from a woman aged 18-35 years who had recovered from COVID-19.

V usage is TRBV5-1 and J usage is TRBJ1-2; 7 bases are shared with TRBD1. Germline V lookup: CDR1 SGHRS, CDR2 YFSETQ. Trimming at V came to 4 bases and at J to 6 bases, leaving 21 bases not matched to a gene. There are 18 residues in the CDR3. The CDR3 reads CASSRRDSRDSGGDGYTF. DNA for the CDR3: TGCGCCAGCAGCAGACGAGATTCCCGGGACAGCGGGGGGGATGGCTACACCTTC.

The chain is built from TRBV30 and TRBJ1-5; TRBD1 agrees at 7 bases. The CDR3 runs 13 residues. Per germline, CDR1 GTSNPN and CDR2 SVGIG (reference sequence). V shed 3 bases and J 5 bases; nucleotides not matched to a gene: 4. Written as DNA, the CDR3 is TGTGCCTGGAGCGCCCAGGGGGATCAGCCCCAGCATTTT. Its protein product is CAWSAQGDQPQHF.

For the CDR3, the DNA is TGTGCCAGCAGCCTTGGACTAGCCCAAGAGACCCAGTACTTC. Translated: CASSLGLAQETQYF. The chain links TRBV9 to TRBJ2-5; 8 bases fit TRBD2. Per the germline V gene, CDR1 is SGDLS and CDR2 is YYNGEE. This CDR3 contains 14 residues. J gave up 1 base and V 4 bases, and 3 bases lay outside the gene matches.

This clone was counted many times. The chain joins TRBV14 to TRBJ2-2; 10 bases line up with TRBD1. The CDR3 sequence is 16 residues long. V lost 4 bases and J lost 3; bases outside the gene matches: 5. Germline values: CDR1 SGHDN, CDR2 FVKESK. CDR3 in amino acids: CASSLDRGLYTGELFF. The CDR3 DNA follows: TGTGCCAGCAGCCTAGACAGGGGGCTCTACACCGGGGAGCTGTTTTTT.

The chain combines TRBV7-6 with TRBJ2-1, with TRBD2 identical over 9 bases. This CDR3 spans 18 amino acids. Germline assignment: CDR1 SGHVS and CDR2 FNYEAQ. V gave up 4 bases and J gave up 7 bases; unmatched junction bases: 17. DNA for the CDR3: TGTGCCAGCAGCTCCAGAAGGGTGAGACTAGCGGTCTTAAATGAGCAGTTCTTC. This codes for CASSSRRVRLAVLNEQFF.

CDR3 nucleotides: TGTGCCATCAGTGAGGGCCTGAACACTGAAGCTTTCTTT. It specifies CAISEGLNTEAFF. V usage is TRBV10-3 and J usage is TRBJ1-1; no clear D. Germline loops: CDR1 ENHRY, CDR2 SYGVKD. This CDR3 is 13 amino acids long. The ends were cut back, 2 bases at V and 0 bases at J, with 4 bases in the middle.

V gene TRBV5-1 combines with J gene TRBJ2-2; TRBD1 aligns across 9 bases. The germline CDR1 and CDR2 sequences are SGHRS and YFSETQ. The CDR3 has 15 amino acids. Losses at the gene ends were 4 bases for V and 5 bases for J; bases not matched to a gene: 6. CDR3 protein: CASSENGQGTGELFF. DNA for the CDR3: TGCGCCAGCAGCGAGAACGGACAGGGGACCGGGGAGCTGTTTTTT.

The V and J genes are TRBV27 and TRBJ1-1, with D unresolved. Germline V CDR1 and CDR2: MNHEY, SMNVEV (reference sequence). CDR3 length: 14 amino acids. The V end lost 2 bases, the J end lost 2 bases, and 9 bases lay between the germline ends. The CDR3 is CASSLGLLNTEAFF. The DNA for the CDR3 is TGTGCCAGCAGTTTAGGTCTCCTAAACACTGAAGCTTTCTTT.

The V call is TRBV7-6, the J call TRBJ2-1; 13 bases are shared with TRBD2. The germline CDR1 and CDR2 sequences are SGHVS and FNYEAQ. V shed 5 bases and J 8 bases; nucleotides not matched to a gene: 15. This CDR3 spans 18 amino acids. This chain's CDR3 is CASSLSRTSGGYDDEQFF. The CDR3, as DNA: TGTGCCAGCAGCCTTTCTCGGACTAGCGGGGGTTATGACGATGAGCAGTTCTTC.

This rearrangement joins TRBV6-6 to TRBJ1-5, with no clear D. CDR3 length equals 15 residues. V lost 0 bases and J 3 bases, leaving 9 bases between the germline ends. The germline V gene encodes CDR1 MNHNY and CDR2 SVGAGI (reference sequence). Here the CDR3 reads CASSYSVGDNQPQHF. Written as DNA, the CDR3 is TGTGCCAGCAGTTACTCGGTGGGAGACAATCAGCCCCAGCATTTT.

A remark on this clone: Mismatch with germline at one junction end may stem from a read error. CDR3 coding DNA: TGTGCCAGCAGTTTAGCGCTGGACAGGCCGCGCGCCTTC. Its protein product is CASSLALDRPRAF. This rearrangement joins TRBV12-3 or TRBV12-4 to TRBJ1-2; TRBD1 matches 7 bases. This CDR3 region has 13 residues.

This clone came up once. CDR3 residues: CASRGIGTNGYTF. In DNA, the CDR3 is TGTGCCAGCAGGGGAATCGGGACAAATGGCTACACCTTC. This chain uses TRBV2 with TRBJ1-2; D is perhaps TRBD1 (6 bases). Trimming took off 6 bases at V and 6 bases at J, with 14 bases between the two ends. CDR1 SNHLY and CDR2 FYNNEI come from the germline V gene. This CDR3 is 13 amino acids long.

V and J are TRBV29-1 and TRBJ2-3, with 12 bases aligning to TRBD2. The CDR3 consists of 16 residues. The germline V gene encodes CDR1 SQVTM and CDR2 ANQGSEA. V gave up 3 bases and J gave up 2 bases; unmatched junction bases: 6. CDR3 bases: TGCAGCGTTGACCATACTAGCGGGGGGCCCACAGATACGCAGTATTTT. Protein sequence: CSVDHTSGGPTDTQYF.

The chain recombines TRBV9 with TRBJ2-7, with TRBD1 matching over 11 bases. From germline, CDR1 is SGDLS and CDR2 YYNGEE. J lost 5 bases, V lost 0 bases, and 7 bases had no gene match. CDR3 size: 16 residues. The CDR3 reads CASSVDWDRGSDEQYF. CDR3 bases: TGTGCCAGCAGCGTAGATTGGGACAGGGGGTCGGACGAGCAGTACTTC.

The chain couples TRBV6-5 to TRBJ1-5; 10 bases line up with TRBD1. V dropped 5 bases and J dropped 1; count of bases not matched to a gene: 2. CDR3 length equals 15 residues. Looked up from germline, CDR1 is MNHEY and CDR2 is SVGAGI. The CDR3 loop reads CASSPTGGSNQPQHF. The CDR3 bases are TGTGCCAGCAGTCCGACAGGGGGCAGCAATCAGCCCCAGCATTTT.

The rearrangement links TRBV3-1 (or the pseudogene TRBV3-2) to TRBJ2-1; D uncertain. The CDR3 is made up of 12 amino acids. Germline CDR1 is LGHDT and CDR2 is YNNKEL (reference sequence). V dropped 0 bases and J dropped 10 bases, with 7 bases sitting between them. CDR3 nucleotides: TGTGCCAGCAGCCAAGAAGCCCCGGAGCAGTTCTTC. The encoded protein is CASSQEAPEQFF.

V gene TRBV6-5 combines with J gene TRBJ2-7; D gene unclear. Germline CDR1 and CDR2: MNHEY and SVGAGI. V lost 4 bases and J 5 bases, leaving 6 bases between the germline ends. CDR3 length: 11 amino acids. CDR3 sequence: CASSSLNEQYF. The CDR3 coding sequence is TGTGCCAGCAGTTCCTTAAACGAGCAGTACTTC.

The rearrangement links TRBV28 to TRBJ1-6; D might be TRBD1 (5 bases). V was clipped by 4 bases and J by 0 bases, with 16 bases between them. The CDR3 is 18 residues long. CDR1 MDHEN and CDR2 SYDVKM come from the germline V gene. CDR3 nucleotides: TGTGCCAGCAGTTGGGGCGCAAGAGGAAGCTCCTATAATTCACCCCTCCACTTT. Encoded protein: CASSWGARGSSYNSPLHF.

The CDR3 loop reads CASSLSSGAQYF. The CDR3 nucleotides read TGTGCCAGCAGCCTTTCTTCCGGGGCCCAGTACTTC. The gene calls are TRBV4-2 and TRBJ2-5; a possible D gene is TRBD2 (5 bases). The CDR3 contains 12 residues. CDR1 LGHNA and CDR2 YNFKEQ come from the germline V gene. V was cut by 4 bases and J by 9 bases, with 12 bases left in between.

This rearrangement joins TRBV7-6 to TRBJ1-6; 10 bases match TRBD1. The CDR3 spans 15 residues. Trimming took 3 bases from V and 8 from J; bases not matched to a gene: 4. Germline V lookup: CDR1 SGHVS, CDR2 FNYEAQ. DNA of the CDR3: TGTGCCAGCAGCTTCCGGGGGACAGGGGATTCACCCCTCCACTTT. Encoded protein: CASSFRGTGDSPLHF.

This clone was detected only once. The chain joins TRBV27 to TRBJ1-1; D is ambiguous. Germline lookup yields CDR1 MNHEY and CDR2 SMNVEV (reference sequence). Trimming took 4 bases from V and 3 from J, leaving 3 bases between them. The CDR3 has 11 amino acids. The CDR3 DNA reads as TGTGCCAGCAGTTCGGACACTGAAGCTTTCTTT. Translation gives CASSSDTEAFF.

This clone was observed a handful of times. This chain connects TRBV9 to TRBJ1-2; 11 nucleotides line up with TRBD1. Germline V gene data show CDR1 as SGDLS and CDR2 as YYNGEE. The CDR3 consists of 13 residues. Trimming took 4 bases from V and 8 from J; bases not matched to a gene: 4. The CDR3 region is CASSPGQGVGYTF. In DNA, the CDR3 is TGTGCCAGCAGCCCGGGACAGGGGGTAGGCTACACCTTC. Based on the CDR3 plus reference TRBV9 and TRBJ1-2, the full variable domain is DSGVTQTPKHLITATGQRVTLRCSPRSGDLSVYWYQQSLDQGLQFLIQYYNGEERAKGNILERFSAQQFPDLHSELNLSSLELGDSALYFCASSPGQGVGYTFGSGTRLTVV.

The V and J genes are TRBV15 and TRBJ1-3; no firm D call. The germline V gene encodes CDR1 LNHNV and CDR2 YYDKDF (reference sequence). The CDR3 is made up of 16 amino acids. The V and J ends lost 0 bases and 0 bases respectively, with 9 bases between them. CDR3 nucleotide sequence: TGTGCCACCAGCAGAGATATAGATCCCTCTGGAAACACCATATATTTT. Translating it yields CATSRDIDPSGNTIYF.

The chain combines TRBV2 with TRBJ1-2, with 8 bases fitting TRBD1. This CDR3 has 18 residues. V dropped 8 bases and J dropped 3; count of bases not matched to a gene: 20. The germline V gene has CDR1 SNHLY and CDR2 FYNNEI. CDR3 sequence reads: CASLSADRGFFDDYGYTF. Written as DNA, the CDR3 is TGTGCCAGCCTCTCTGCCGACAGGGGTTTCTTCGATGACTATGGCTACACCTTC.

This rearrangement joins TRBV27 to TRBJ1-2; 10 bases map to TRBD1. V lost 7 bases, J lost 0 bases, and 8 bases stayed unmatched. From germline, CDR1 is MNHEY and CDR2 SMNVEV (reference sequence). The length of the CDR3 is 16 residues. In DNA form, the CDR3 reads TGTGCCAGCAAAGAGACAGGGGGCGTAACTAACTATGGCTACACCTTC. Its protein product is CASKETGGVTNYGYTF.

This chain links TRBV28 with TRBJ1-2; D call uncertain. V was shortened by 6 bases and J by 4 bases, with 21 bases between the two germline ends. Germline CDR1 and CDR2: MDHEN and SYDVKM. The CDR3 covers 16 residues. The CDR3 here is CASSLREVAPVYGYTF. CDR3 in DNA: TGTGCCAGCAGCCTAAGGGAGGTGGCGCCGGTCTATGGCTACACCTTC.

The chain combines TRBV5-1 with TRBJ1-1, with D possibly being TRBD1 (5 bases). The CDR3 runs to 15 residues. The germline V gene encodes CDR1 SGHRS and CDR2 YFSETQ. V gave up 5 bases and J gave up 0 bases, with 14 bases separating them. This CDR3 reads CASRVGGALNTEAFF. The CDR3 DNA follows: TGCGCCAGCAGGGTAGGTGGGGCCCTGAACACTGAAGCTTTCTTT.